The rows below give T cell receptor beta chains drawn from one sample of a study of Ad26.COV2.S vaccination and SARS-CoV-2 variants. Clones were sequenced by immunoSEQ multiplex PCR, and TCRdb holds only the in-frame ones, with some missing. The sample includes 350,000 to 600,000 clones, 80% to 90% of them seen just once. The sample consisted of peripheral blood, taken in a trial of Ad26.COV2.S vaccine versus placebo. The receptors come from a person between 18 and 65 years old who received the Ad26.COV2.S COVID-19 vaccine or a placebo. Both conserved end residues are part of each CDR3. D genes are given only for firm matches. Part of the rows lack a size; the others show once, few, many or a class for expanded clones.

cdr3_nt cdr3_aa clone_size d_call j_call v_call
TGTGCCAGCAGCCCGAAGGTCCGGGGCGAGCAGTACTTC CASSPKVRGEQYF once . TRBJ2-7 TRBV9
TGTGCCAGCAGTCAATCCTTAAGGCAGGCCCTTCCCTACGAGCAGTACTTC CASSQSLRQALPYEQYF few . TRBJ2-7 TRBV6-6
TGTGCCAGCAGTCTAGGGAGGTCCTACAATGAGCAGTTCTTC CASSLGRSYNEQFF . . TRBJ2-1 TRBV6-5
TGTGCCAGCAGCGTAGGACTAGCGGGAAACACCGGGGAGCTGTTTTTT CASSVGLAGNTGELFF few TRBD2 TRBJ2-2 TRBV9
TGTGCCAGCACCCCATCCCCGGGACCTAATAATGAGCAGTTCTTC CASTPSPGPNNEQFF . . TRBJ2-1 TRBV7-9
TGTGCCAGCAGCTCGAGGACTAGCTTCCAAGAGACCCAGTACTTC CASSSRTSFQETQYF . TRBD2 TRBJ2-5 TRBV7-2
TGTGCCAGTAGTATTGTGGTTAACTATGGCTACACCTTC CASSIVVNYGYTF . . TRBJ1-2 TRBV19
TGTGCCAGCAGCTTAGCTGGCGGCCAGGGGTATGGCTACACCTTC CASSLAGGQGYGYTF . . TRBJ1-2 TRBV7-9
TGTGCCAGCAGCGGATACGGACAGGGGGTTTATGGCTACACCTTC CASSGYGQGVYGYTF once TRBD1 TRBJ1-2 TRBV9
TGTGCCAGCAGCCCCAAGGACAGGGCAGATCAGCCCCAGCATTTT CASSPKDRADQPQHF few TRBD1 TRBJ1-5 TRBV5-5
TGTGCCAGCAAAGGACAGACACCCTCTGGGGCCAACGTCCTGACTTTC CASKGQTPSGANVLTF . . TRBJ2-6 TRBV2
TGTGCCAGCAGTTACTCAGGGGGCGATAGTAGCGACACTGAAGCTTTCTTT CASSYSGGDSSDTEAFF once TRBD1 TRBJ1-1 TRBV6-2/TRBV6-3
TGTGCCAGCAGCTCGCTACCGGGCCTCAATGAGCAGTTCTTC CASSSLPGLNEQFF . . TRBJ2-1 TRBV7-3
TGTGCCTGGAGTGTCAAGGTAGAGCAGTTCTTC CAWSVKVEQFF . . TRBJ2-1 TRBV30
TGCGCCAGCAGCCCTGGGGCCGGGTACCAAGAGACCCAGTACTTC CASSPGAGYQETQYF . . TRBJ2-5 TRBV5-1
TGTGCCAGCAGTTACTCTGGTCAGAGGGGCGATCAGCCCCAGCATTTT CASSYSGQRGDQPQHF . . TRBJ1-5 TRBV6-6
TGTGCCAGCTCACCGGGGGGCTTTACAGGAGTTTTCTTT CASSPGGFTGVFF . . TRBJ1-1 TRBV18
TGTGCCAGCTCACCAAGTGGGGACACTGAAGCTTTCTTT CASSPSGDTEAFF . . TRBJ1-1 TRBV18
TGTGCCAGCAGCTTAAATCAGGGAATACTGAACACTGAAGCTTTCTTT CASSLNQGILNTEAFF once . TRBJ1-1 TRBV7-9
TGTGCCAGCAGCTCCGGGACAGGGTTCACAGATACGCAGTATTTT CASSSGTGFTDTQYF . TRBD1 TRBJ2-3 TRBV6-5
TGTGCCAGCAGCTTAGCGGCAGGGGGCAAGCAGTACTTC CASSLAAGGKQYF . TRBD1 TRBJ2-7 TRBV7-9
TGTGCCAGCAGTGCAGTGAATGAGCAGTTCTTC CASSAVNEQFF once . TRBJ2-1 TRBV2
TGTGCCAGTACCGCACAGGGCTCCTACGAGCAGTACTTC CASTAQGSYEQYF . . TRBJ2-7 TRBV19
TGCGCCAGCAGCCAAGTCGCGGGGTACACAGATACGCAGTATTTT CASSQVAGYTDTQYF . . TRBJ2-3 TRBV4-3
TGTGCCAGCAGCCACAGCGGGAGGGCGAGCGGGGAGCTGTTTTTT CASSHSGRASGELFF . TRBD2 TRBJ2-2 TRBV14
TGTGCCAGCAGCCAGAGAGGAGATTGGCGTTCACCCCTCCACTTT CASSQRGDWRSPLHF . . TRBJ1-6 TRBV14
TGTGCCAGCAGCCAGGGACAGGGTCACACCTTC CASSQGQGHTF . TRBD1 TRBJ1-2 TRBV6-2/TRBV6-3
TGTGCCATCCGCGAGGGGGGGACCTCCTACGAGCAGTACTTC CAIREGGTSYEQYF . . TRBJ2-7 TRBV7-9
TGTGCCAGCAGCCAAGACGCCTTAGCGGGAGTAGAGAGCGAGCAGTACTTC CASSQDALAGVESEQYF . TRBD2 TRBJ2-7 TRBV14
TGTGCCAGCAGTCTTGCTTTTCCCGGCACAGATACGCAGTATTTT CASSLAFPGTDTQYF . . TRBJ2-3 TRBV6-2/TRBV6-3
TGTGCCAGCAGCCCAGACGGGGGGGTCTACGAGCAGTACTTC CASSPDGGVYEQYF . TRBD2 TRBJ2-7 TRBV5-5
TGTGCCAGCAGCTCACCCGGGGGCCCCATGGACGAGCAGTACTTC CASSSPGGPMDEQYF . . TRBJ2-7 TRBV2
TGTGCCAGCAGCTTAAGTGGGGACACTGAAGCTTTCTTT CASSLSGDTEAFF . . TRBJ1-1 TRBV7-3
TGTGCCAGCAGCCAAGCCCAGGGGAGATTAGGCGAGCAGTACTTC CASSQAQGRLGEQYF . . TRBJ2-7 TRBV3-1/TRBV3-2
TGTGCCAGCACCCACTCAGGGGAAGGATATGGCTACACCTTC CASTHSGEGYGYTF . . TRBJ1-2 TRBV5-5
TGTGCCAGCAGGGACACAGGGGGCGCCTTCTCTGAAGCTTTCTTT CASRDTGGAFSEAFF . TRBD1 TRBJ1-1 TRBV28
TGCGCCAGCAGCCTAGCACGCTCTGGGGCCAACGTCCTGACTTTC CASSLARSGANVLTF . . TRBJ2-6 TRBV5-1
TGTGCCAGCGGCCGGGTGACGACAGATTCGAATGGCTACACCTTC CASGRVTTDSNGYTF . . TRBJ1-2 TRBV5-4
TGTGCCAGCAGCAAAAAACAGGGGGCGGATGGGCAGCCCCAGCATTTT CASSKKQGADGQPQHF . . TRBJ1-5 TRBV21-1
TGTGCCAGCAGCTTAGAAGACGGCCTCTATGGCTACACCTTC CASSLEDGLYGYTF . . TRBJ1-2 TRBV7-9
TGTGCCAGCTGCCGGACAGGCTCCTACGAGCAGTACTTC CASCRTGSYEQYF . TRBD1 TRBJ2-7 TRBV6-2/TRBV6-3
TGTGCCAGCTCAGATACAGCTACTAATGAAAAACTGTTTTTT CASSDTATNEKLFF . . TRBJ1-4 TRBV18
TGTGCCAGCAGCTTGACAGGGATCACTGAAGCTTTCTTT CASSLTGITEAFF few TRBD1 TRBJ1-1 TRBV11-3
TGTGCCAGCAGCTCGACAGGGCATGGCTTCAATGAGCAGTTCTTC CASSSTGHGFNEQFF . TRBD1 TRBJ2-1 TRBV7-2
TGTGCCAGCAGCTTTAGACTGCTGGAGGGCACAGATACGCAGTATTTT CASSFRLLEGTDTQYF . . TRBJ2-3 TRBV5-4
TGTGCCAGCAGAGGGGACGGCGAGAGATACACCTTC CASRGDGERYTF . . TRBJ1-2 TRBV6-5
TGTGCCAGCAGTTTATATTCCCCTCGGATCTCTGGAAACACCATATATTTT CASSLYSPRISGNTIYF few . TRBJ1-3 TRBV28
TGTGCCAGTACCATGGGGGGCGGCCGGTATGGCAATCAGCCCCAGCATTTT CASTMGGGRYGNQPQHF . . TRBJ1-5 TRBV19
TGCGCCAGCAGACCCGGGACTAGCGGGGGCTACGAGCAGTACTTC CASRPGTSGGYEQYF once TRBD2 TRBJ2-7 TRBV4-3
TGTGCCTGGAGTAATGAGGGCGCAAGGGATGGCTACACCTTC CAWSNEGARDGYTF . . TRBJ1-2 TRBV30
TGTGCCAGTAGCCAAGGCTCCCAGGCCTACAATGAGCAGTTCTTC CASSQGSQAYNEQFF . . TRBJ2-1 TRBV19
TGTGCCAGTAGTACCCTATACACTAGCACAGATACGCAGTATTTT CASSTLYTSTDTQYF once . TRBJ2-3 TRBV19
TGTGCCAGCACAGAGGGCTGGAACACTGAAGCTTTCTTT CASTEGWNTEAFF . . TRBJ1-1 TRBV6-5
TGCGCCAGCAGCAAACTAGCGGGGGGTCAAGAGACCCAGTACTTC CASSKLAGGQETQYF . TRBD2 TRBJ2-5 TRBV5-1
TGTGCCAGCAGCCAAGGGTCGGCGGGATCACAGGAGACCCAGTACTTC CASSQGSAGSQETQYF . . TRBJ2-5 TRBV3-1/TRBV3-2
TGTGCCACCAGTGACGTAAGGGGTGAGTTCTTC CATSDVRGEFF . . TRBJ2-1 TRBV24-1
TGTGCCAGCAGGGACCCTTACGAGCAGTACTTC CASRDPYEQYF . . TRBJ2-7 TRBV6-5
TGTGCCAACCTCCATAAGGGACAGGCCAGCTCCTATAATTCACCCCTCCACTTT CANLHKGQASSYNSPLHF . TRBD1 TRBJ1-6 TRBV19
TGCGCCAGCAGCTATACCGGGACAGGGCAGGGGCAGTACTTC CASSYTGTGQGQYF . TRBD1 TRBJ2-7 TRBV5-1
TGTGCCAGCAGTTACAAGTGGACAGGGTCCTACGAGCAGTACTTC CASSYKWTGSYEQYF . TRBD1 TRBJ2-7 TRBV6-5